This TCR beta chain was sequenced in a study of T cell changes during pregnancy in multiple sclerosis. Only in-frame clones appear in the TCRdb table, and some are missing; sequencing was by immunoSEQ multiplex PCR. The data show about 89,000 clones, roughly 93% seen once. In germline, CDR1 is MNHNY, CDR2 SVGAGI (reference sequence). The CDR3 totals 15 residues. V lost 6 bases to trimming and J lost 8 bases, with 20 bases between them. The TCR comes from a female donor with multiple sclerosis, enrolled in a pregnancy study. Here the sequenced sample was peripheral blood, taken in the third trimester of pregnancy. V is TRBV6-6 and J is TRBJ2-1; D is possibly TRBD2 (5 bases). The CDR3 nucleotides are TGTGCCAGCAGCCGCGAGACACCCCGGGATCATGAGCAGTTCTTC. Its translation is CASSRETPRDHEQFF.